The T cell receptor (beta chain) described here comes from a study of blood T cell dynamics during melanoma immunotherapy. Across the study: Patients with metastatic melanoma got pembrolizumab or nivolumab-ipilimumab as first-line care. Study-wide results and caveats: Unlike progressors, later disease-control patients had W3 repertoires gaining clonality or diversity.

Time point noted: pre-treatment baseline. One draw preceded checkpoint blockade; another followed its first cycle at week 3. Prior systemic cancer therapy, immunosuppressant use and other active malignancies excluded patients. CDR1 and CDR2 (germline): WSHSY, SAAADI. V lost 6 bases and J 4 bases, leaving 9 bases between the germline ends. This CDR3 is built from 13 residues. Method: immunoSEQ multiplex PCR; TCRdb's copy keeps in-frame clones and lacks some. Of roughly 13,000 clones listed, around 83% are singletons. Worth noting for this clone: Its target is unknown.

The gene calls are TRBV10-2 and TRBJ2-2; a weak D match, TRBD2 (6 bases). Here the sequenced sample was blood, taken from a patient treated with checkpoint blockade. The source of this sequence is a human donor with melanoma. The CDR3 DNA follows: TGCGCCAGCAGGGACGGGGGCACCGGGGAGCTGTTTTTT. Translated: CASRDGGTGELFF.